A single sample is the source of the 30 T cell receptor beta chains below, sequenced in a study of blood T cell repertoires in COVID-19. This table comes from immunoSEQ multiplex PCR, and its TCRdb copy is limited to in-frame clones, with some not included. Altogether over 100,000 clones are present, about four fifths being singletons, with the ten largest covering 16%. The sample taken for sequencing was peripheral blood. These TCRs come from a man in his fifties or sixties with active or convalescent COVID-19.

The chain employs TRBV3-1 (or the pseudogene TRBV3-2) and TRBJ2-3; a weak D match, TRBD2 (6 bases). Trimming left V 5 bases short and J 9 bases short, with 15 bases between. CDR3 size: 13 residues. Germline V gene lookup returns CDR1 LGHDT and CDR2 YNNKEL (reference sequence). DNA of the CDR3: TGTGCCAGCAGCGCTCGGGACTCCACCACGCAGTATTTT. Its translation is CASSARDSTTQYF.

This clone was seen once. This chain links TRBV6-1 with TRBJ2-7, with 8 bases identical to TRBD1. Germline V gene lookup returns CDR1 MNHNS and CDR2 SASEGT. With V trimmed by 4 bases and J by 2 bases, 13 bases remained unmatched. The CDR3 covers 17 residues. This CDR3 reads CASSAPLPGQAPYEQYF. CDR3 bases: TGTGCCAGCAGTGCACCCTTACCGGGACAGGCGCCCTACGAGCAGTACTTC.

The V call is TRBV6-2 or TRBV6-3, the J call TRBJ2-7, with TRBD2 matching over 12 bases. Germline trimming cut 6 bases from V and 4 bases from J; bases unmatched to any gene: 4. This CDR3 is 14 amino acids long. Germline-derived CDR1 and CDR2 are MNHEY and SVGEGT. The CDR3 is CASSRLAGVYEQYF. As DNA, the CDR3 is TGTGCCAGCAGCCGACTAGCGGGAGTTTACGAGCAGTACTTC.

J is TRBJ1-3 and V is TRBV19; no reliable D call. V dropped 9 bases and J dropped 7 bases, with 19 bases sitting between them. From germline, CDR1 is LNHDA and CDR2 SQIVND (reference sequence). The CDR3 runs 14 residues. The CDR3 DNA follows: TGTGCCAGCCAAGTAAAAGCCTTGCGGAACACCATATATTTT. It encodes CASQVKALRNTIYF.

The CDR3 DNA sequence: TGTGCCAGCAGTTCACTAGCGGGAGCGGTTGACACGCAGTATTTT. This translates into CASSSLAGAVDTQYF. The rearrangement joins TRBV28 to TRBJ2-3; 11 bases agree with TRBD2. J was trimmed by 9 bases and V by 4 bases; bases with no gene match: 9. In germline, CDR1 is MDHEN, CDR2 SYDVKM. The CDR3 totals 15 residues.

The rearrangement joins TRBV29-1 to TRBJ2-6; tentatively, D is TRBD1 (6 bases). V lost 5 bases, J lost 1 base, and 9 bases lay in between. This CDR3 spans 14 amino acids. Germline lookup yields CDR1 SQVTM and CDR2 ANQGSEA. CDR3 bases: TGCAGCGTTTCCACAGGGTCTGGGGCCAACGTCCTGACTTTC. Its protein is CSVSTGSGANVLTF.

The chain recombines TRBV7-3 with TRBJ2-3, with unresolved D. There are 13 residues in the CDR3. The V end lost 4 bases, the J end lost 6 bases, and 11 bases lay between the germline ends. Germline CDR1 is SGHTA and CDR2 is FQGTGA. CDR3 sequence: CASSYPGHDTQYF. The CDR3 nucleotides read TGTGCCAGCAGCTATCCGGGTCACGATACGCAGTATTTT.

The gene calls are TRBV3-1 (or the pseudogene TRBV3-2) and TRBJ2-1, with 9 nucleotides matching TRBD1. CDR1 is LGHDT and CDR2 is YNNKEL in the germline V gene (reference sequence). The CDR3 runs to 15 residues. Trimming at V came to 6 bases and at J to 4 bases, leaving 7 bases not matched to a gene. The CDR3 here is CASSTGTGLYNEQFF. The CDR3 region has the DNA TGTGCCAGCAGTACCGGGACAGGGCTGTACAATGAGCAGTTCTTC.

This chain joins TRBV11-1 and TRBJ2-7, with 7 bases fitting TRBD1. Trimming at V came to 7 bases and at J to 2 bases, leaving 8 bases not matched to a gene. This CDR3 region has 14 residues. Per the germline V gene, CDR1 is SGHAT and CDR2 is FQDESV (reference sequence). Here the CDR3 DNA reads TGTGCCAGCAACGATCGACAGGGCACCTACGAGCAGTACTTC. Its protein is CASNDRQGTYEQYF. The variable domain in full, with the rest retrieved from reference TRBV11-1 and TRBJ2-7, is EAEVAQSPRYKITEKSQAVAFWCDPISGHATLYWYRQILGQGPELLVQFQDESVVDDSQLPKDRFSAERLKGVDSTLKIQPAELGDSAMYLCASNDRQGTYEQYFGPGTRLTVT.

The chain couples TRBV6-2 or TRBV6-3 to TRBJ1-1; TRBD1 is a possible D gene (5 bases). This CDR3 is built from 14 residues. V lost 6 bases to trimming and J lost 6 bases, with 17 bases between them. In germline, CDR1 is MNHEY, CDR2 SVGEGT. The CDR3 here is CASSIDRGRAEAFF. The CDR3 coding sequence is TGTGCCAGCAGCATCGACAGAGGAAGAGCTGAAGCTTTCTTT.

CDR3 sequence: CSVQTGGYEQYF. In DNA, the CDR3 is TGCAGCGTGCAGACAGGGGGCTACGAGCAGTACTTC. This sequence joins TRBV29-1 and TRBJ2-7; 9 nucleotides align to TRBD1. Per the germline V gene, CDR1 is SQVTM and CDR2 is ANQGSEA. This CDR3 contains 12 residues. V dropped 6 bases and J dropped 3; count of bases not matched to a gene: 3.

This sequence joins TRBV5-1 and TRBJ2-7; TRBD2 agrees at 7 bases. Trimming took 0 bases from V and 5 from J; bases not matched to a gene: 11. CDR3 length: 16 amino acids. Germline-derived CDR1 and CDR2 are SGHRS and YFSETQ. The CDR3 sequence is CASSLDPGGIRNEQYF. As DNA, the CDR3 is TGCGCCAGCAGCTTGGATCCGGGAGGAATTAGGAACGAGCAGTACTTC. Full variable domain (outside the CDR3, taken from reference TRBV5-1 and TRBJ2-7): KAGVTQTPRYLIKTRGQQVTLSCSPISGHRSVSWYQQTPGQGLQFLFEYFSETQRNKGNFPGRFSGRQFSNSRSEMNVSTLELGDSALYLCASSLDPGGIRNEQYFGPGTRLTVT.

The CDR3 sequence: CASSYPPGQNYEQYF. In DNA form, the CDR3 reads TGTGCCAGCAGTTACCCTCCGGGACAGAACTACGAGCAGTACTTC. V gene TRBV6-2 or TRBV6-3 combines with J gene TRBJ2-7, with 7 bases aligning to TRBD1. The J segment lost 3 bases and the V segment lost 2 bases, leaving 7 bases of the junction unmatched. This CDR3 contains 15 residues. The germline CDR1 and CDR2 sequences are MNHEY and SVGEGT.

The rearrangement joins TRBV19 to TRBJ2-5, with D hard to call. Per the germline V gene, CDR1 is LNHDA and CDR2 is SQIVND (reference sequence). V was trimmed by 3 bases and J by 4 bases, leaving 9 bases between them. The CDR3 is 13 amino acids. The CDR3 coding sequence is TGTGCCAGTAGTATCCGACACGGAGAGACCCAGTACTTC. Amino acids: CASSIRHGETQYF. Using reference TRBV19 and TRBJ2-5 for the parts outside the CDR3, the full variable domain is DGGITQSPKYLFRKEGQNVTLSCEQNLNHDAMYWYRQDPGQGLRLIYYSQIVNDFQKGDIAEGYSVSREKKESFPLTVTSAQKNPTAFYLCASSIRHGETQYFGPGTRLLVL.

CDR3 loop: CASSLPQGQGAGYTF. The CDR3 region has the DNA TGTGCCAGCAGCTTACCTCAGGGACAGGGGGCTGGCTACACCTTC. This sequence joins TRBV7-2 and TRBJ1-2; 12 nucleotides line up with TRBD1. This CDR3 has 15 amino acids. With V trimmed by 2 bases and J by 7 bases, 5 bases remained unmatched. Germline V gives CDR1 SGHTA, CDR2 FQGNSA.

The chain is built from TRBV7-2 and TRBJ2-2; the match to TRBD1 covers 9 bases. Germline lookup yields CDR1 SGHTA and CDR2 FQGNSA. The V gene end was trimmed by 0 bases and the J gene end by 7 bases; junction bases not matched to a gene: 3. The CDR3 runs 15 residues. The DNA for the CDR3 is TGTGCCAGCAGCTTAGCGGGACAGGGCATCGGGGAGCTGTTTTTT. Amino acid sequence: CASSLAGQGIGELFF.

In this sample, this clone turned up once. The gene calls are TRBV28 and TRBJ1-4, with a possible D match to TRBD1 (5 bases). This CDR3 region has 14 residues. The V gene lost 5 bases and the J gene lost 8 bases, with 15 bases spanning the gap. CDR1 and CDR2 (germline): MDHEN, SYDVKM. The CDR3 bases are TGTGCCAGCAGTGGCCGGGTTGGGGGGGAAAAACTGTTTTTT. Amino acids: CASSGRVGGEKLFF. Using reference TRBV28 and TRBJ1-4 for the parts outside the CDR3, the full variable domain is DVKVTQSSRYLVKRTGEKVFLECVQDMDHENMFWYRQDPGLGLRLIYFSYDVKMKEKGDIPEGYSVSREKKERFSLILESASTNQTSMYLCASSGRVGGEKLFFGSGTQLSVL.

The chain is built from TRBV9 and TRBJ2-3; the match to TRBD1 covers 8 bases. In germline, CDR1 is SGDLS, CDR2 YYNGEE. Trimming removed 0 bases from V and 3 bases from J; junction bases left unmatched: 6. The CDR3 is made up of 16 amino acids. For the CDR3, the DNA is TGTGCCAGCAGCGTAGCGCCAGGGGGCGCAACAGATACGCAGTATTTT. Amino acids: CASSVAPGGATDTQYF.

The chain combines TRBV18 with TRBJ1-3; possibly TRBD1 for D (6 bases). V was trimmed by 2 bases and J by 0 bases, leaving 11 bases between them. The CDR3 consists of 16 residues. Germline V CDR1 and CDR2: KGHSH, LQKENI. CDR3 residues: CASSPETGFSGNTIYF. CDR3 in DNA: TGTGCCAGCTCACCAGAGACAGGTTTCTCTGGAAACACCATATATTTT. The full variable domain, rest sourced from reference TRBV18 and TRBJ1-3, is NAGVMQNPRHLVRRRGQEARLRCSPMKGHSHVYWYRQLPEEGLKFMVYLQKENIIDESGMPKERFSAEFPKEGPSILRIQQVVRGDSAAYFCASSPETGFSGNTIYFGEGSWLTVV.

The chain's CDR3 is CASSLNPYNSPLHF. The CDR3, as DNA: TGTGCCAGCAGCTTAAATCCTTATAATTCACCCCTCCACTTT. The chain employs TRBV7-2 and TRBJ1-6; no reliable D call. Trimming left V 2 bases short and J 4 bases short, with 6 bases between. The CDR3 is 14 residues long. The germline gives CDR1 SGHTA, CDR2 FQGNSA.

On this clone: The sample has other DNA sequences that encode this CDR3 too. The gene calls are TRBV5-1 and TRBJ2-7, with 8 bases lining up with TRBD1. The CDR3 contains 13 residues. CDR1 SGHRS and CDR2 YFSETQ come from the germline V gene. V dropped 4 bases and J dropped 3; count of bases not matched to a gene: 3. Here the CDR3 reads CASSADRGYEQYF. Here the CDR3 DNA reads TGCGCCAGCAGCGCAGACAGGGGCTACGAGCAGTACTTC.

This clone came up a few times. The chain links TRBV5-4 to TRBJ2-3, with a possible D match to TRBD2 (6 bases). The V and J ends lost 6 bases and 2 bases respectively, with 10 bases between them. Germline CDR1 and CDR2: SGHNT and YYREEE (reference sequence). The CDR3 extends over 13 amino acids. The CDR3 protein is CASNALATDTQYF. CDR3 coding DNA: TGTGCCAGCAACGCACTAGCCACAGATACGCAGTATTTT.

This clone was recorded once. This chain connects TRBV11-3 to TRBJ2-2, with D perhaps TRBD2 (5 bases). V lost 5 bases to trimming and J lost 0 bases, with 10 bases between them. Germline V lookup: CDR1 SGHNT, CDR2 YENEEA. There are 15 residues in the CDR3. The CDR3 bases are TGTGCCAGCAGCCCAACTAGGCCGAACACCGGGGAGCTGTTTTTT. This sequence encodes CASSPTRPNTGELFF. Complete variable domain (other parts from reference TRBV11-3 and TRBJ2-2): EAGVVQSPRYKIIEKKQPVAFWCNPISGHNTLYWYLQNLGQGPELLIRYENEEAVDDSQLPKDRFSAERLKGVDSTLKIQPAELGDSAVYLCASSPTRPNTGELFFGEGSRLTVL.

CDR3 amino acids: CAISEGPRGDTQYF. The CDR3 nucleotides are TGTGCCATCAGTGAGGGGCCCCGGGGAGATACGCAGTATTTT. The J gene is TRBJ2-3, the V gene TRBV10-3; tentative D call: TRBD2 (5 bases). Germline CDR1 is ENHRY and CDR2 is SYGVKD. This CDR3 spans 14 amino acids. V shed 2 bases and J shed 5 bases, with 11 bases lying between them.

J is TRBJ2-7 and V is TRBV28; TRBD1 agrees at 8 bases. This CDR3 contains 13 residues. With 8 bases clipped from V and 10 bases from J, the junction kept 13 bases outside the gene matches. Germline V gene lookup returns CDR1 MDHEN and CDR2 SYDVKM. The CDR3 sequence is CASVTHRGNPQYF. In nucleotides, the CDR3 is TGTGCCAGCGTCACGCACAGGGGGAATCCCCAGTACTTC. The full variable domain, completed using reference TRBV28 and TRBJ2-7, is DVKVTQSSRYLVKRTGEKVFLECVQDMDHENMFWYRQDPGLGLRLIYFSYDVKMKEKGDIPEGYSVSREKKERFSLILESASTNQTSMYLCASVTHRGNPQYFGPGTRLTVT.

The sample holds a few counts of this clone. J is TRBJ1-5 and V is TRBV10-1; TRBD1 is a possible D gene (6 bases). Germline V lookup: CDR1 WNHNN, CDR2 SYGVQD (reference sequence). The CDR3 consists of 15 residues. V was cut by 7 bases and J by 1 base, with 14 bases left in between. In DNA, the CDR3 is TGCGCCAGCAACCAGGGGAGAGGGAGCAATCAGCCCCAGCATTTT. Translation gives CASNQGRGSNQPQHF.

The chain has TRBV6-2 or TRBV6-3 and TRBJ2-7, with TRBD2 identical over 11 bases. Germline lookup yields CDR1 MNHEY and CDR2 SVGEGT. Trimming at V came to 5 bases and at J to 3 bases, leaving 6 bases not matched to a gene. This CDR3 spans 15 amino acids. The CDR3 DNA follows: TGTGCCAGCAGTGATCTAGCGGGAGGTTTCTACGAGCAGTACTTC. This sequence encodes CASSDLAGGFYEQYF.

The CDR3 DNA is TGTGCCAGCAGTTCCCTAGCGGGAGGCCGGGAGACCCAGTACTTC. It specifies CASSSLAGGRETQYF. This rearrangement joins TRBV28 to TRBJ2-5; the match to TRBD2 covers 11 bases. The germline CDR1 and CDR2 sequences are MDHEN and SYDVKM. With V trimmed by 4 bases and J by 5 bases, 6 bases remained unmatched. The CDR3 loop spans 15 amino acids.

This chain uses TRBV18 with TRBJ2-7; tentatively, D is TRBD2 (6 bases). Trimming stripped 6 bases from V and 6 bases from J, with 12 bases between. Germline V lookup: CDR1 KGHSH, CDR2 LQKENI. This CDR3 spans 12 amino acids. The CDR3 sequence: CASSSGPGEQYF. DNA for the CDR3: TGTGCCAGCTCTAGCGGTCCTGGCGAGCAGTACTTC.

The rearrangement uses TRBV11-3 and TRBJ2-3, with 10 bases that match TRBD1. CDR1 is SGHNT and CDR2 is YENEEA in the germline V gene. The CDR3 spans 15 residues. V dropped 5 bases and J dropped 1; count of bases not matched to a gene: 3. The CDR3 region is CASSPGTGGTDTQYF. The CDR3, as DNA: TGTGCCAGCAGCCCAGGGACAGGGGGCACAGATACGCAGTATTTT.